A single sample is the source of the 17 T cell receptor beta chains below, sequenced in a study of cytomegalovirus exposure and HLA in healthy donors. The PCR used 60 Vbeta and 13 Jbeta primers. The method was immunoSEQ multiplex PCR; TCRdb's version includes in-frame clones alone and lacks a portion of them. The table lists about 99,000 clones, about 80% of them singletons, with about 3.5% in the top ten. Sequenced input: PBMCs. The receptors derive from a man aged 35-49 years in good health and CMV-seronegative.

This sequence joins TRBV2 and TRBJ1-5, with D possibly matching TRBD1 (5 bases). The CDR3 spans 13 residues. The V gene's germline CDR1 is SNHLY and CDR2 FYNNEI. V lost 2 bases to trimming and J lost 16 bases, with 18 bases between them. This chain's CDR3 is CASSEQRGSSFHF. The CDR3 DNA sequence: TGTGCCAGCAGTGAACAAAGGGGCTCTTCCTTCCATTTT. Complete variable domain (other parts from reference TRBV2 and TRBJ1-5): EPEVTQTPSHQVTQMGQEVILRCVPISNHLYFYWYRQILGQKVEFLVSFYNNEISEKSEIFDDQFSVERPDGSNFTLKIRSTKLEDSAMYFCASSEQRGSSFHFGDGTRLSIL.

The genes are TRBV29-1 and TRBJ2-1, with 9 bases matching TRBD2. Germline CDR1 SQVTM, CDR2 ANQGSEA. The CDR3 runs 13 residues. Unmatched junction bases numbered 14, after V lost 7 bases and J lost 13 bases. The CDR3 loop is CSAEEGAGGQQFF. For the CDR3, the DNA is TGCAGCGCCGAGGAGGGAGCGGGAGGTCAACAGTTCTTC.

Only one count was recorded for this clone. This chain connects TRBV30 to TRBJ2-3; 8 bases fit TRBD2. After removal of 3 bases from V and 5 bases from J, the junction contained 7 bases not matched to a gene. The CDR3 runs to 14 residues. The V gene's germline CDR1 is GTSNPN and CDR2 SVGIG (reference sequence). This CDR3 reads CAWSFGRGGDTQYF. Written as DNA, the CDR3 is TGTGCCTGGAGCTTCGGGAGGGGGGGAGATACGCAGTATTTT.

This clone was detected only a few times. Written as DNA, the CDR3 is TGCGCCAGCAGCAGCGGGAGGACAGTTGGAGAGACCCAGTACTTC. Encoded protein: CASSSGRTVGETQYF. The chain has TRBV5-1 and TRBJ2-5, with 9 bases lining up with TRBD2. Trimming cost V 4 bases and J 4 bases; bases outside gene matches: 8. CDR1 and CDR2 (germline): SGHRS, YFSETQ. This CDR3 spans 15 amino acids.

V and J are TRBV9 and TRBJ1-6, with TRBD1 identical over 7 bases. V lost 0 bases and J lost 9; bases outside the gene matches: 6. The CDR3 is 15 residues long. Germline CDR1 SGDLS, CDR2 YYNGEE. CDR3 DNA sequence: TGTGCCAGCAGCGTAGGTGGGGACAGTAGTTCACCCCTCCACTTT. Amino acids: CASSVGGDSSSPLHF.

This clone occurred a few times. The CDR3 region is CASSVAGSWWENSPLHF. DNA of the CDR3: TGTGCCAGCAGCGTAGCAGGCTCGTGGTGGGAGAATTCACCCCTCCACTTT. The chain uses TRBV9 and TRBJ1-6; D gene ambiguous. Germline V gene sequence: CDR1 SGDLS, CDR2 YYNGEE. This CDR3 spans 17 amino acids. Trimming cost V 0 bases and J 7 bases, with 17 bases left between them.

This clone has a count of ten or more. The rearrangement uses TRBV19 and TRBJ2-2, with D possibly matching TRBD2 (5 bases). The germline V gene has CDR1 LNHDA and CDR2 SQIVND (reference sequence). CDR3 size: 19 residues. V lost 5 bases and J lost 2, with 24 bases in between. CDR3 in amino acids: CASSFLAIRVRKNTGELFF. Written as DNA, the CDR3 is TGTGCCAGTAGTTTCTTAGCGATCCGGGTCCGGAAAAACACCGGGGAGCTGTTTTTT.

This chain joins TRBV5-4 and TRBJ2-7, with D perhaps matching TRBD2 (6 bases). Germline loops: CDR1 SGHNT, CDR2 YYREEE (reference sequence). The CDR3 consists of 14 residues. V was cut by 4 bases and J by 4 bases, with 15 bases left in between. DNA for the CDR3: TGTGCCAGCAGCCTGAATAGCGGACTTTACGAGCAGTACTTC. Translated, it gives CASSLNSGLYEQYF.

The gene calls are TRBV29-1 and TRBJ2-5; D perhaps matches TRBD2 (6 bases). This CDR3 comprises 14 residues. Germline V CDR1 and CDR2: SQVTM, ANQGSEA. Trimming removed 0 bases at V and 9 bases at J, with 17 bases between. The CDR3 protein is CSVEERGSGLSQYF. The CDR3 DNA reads TGCAGCGTTGAAGAACGGGGTAGCGGCTTGTCCCAGTACTTC. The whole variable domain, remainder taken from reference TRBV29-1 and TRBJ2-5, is SAVISQKPSRDICQRGTSLTIQCQVDSQVTMMFWYRQQPGQSLTLIATANQGSEATYESGFVIDKFPISRPNLTFSTLTVSNMSPEDSSIYLCSVEERGSGLSQYFGPGTRLLVL.

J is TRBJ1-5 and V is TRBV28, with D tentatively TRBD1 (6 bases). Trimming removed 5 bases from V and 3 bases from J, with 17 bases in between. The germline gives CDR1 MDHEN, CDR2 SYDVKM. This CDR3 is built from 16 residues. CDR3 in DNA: TGTGCCAGCAGTCCCCTACAGGGATTCAACAATCAGCCCCAGCATTTT. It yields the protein CASSPLQGFNNQPQHF.

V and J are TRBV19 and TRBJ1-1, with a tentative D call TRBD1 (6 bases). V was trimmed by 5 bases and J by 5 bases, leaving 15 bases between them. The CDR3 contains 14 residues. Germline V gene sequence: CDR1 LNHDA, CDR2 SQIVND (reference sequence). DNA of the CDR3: TGTGCCAGTAGTTTCGGGGGGCGGCGGACTGAAGCTTTCTTT. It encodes CASSFGGRRTEAFF.

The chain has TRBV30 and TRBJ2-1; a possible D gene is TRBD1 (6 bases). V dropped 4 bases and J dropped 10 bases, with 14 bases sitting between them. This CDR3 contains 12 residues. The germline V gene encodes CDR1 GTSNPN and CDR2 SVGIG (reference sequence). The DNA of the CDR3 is TGTGCCTGGAACAACAGGGTTGGGGAGCAGTTCTTC. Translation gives CAWNNRVGEQFF.

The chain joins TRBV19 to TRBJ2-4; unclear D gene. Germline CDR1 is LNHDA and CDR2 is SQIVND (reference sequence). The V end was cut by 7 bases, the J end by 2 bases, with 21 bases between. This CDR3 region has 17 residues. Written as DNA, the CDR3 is TGTGCCAGTACCCTTAATTGGCTTACCCAAACCAAAAACATTCAGTACTTC. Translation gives CASTLNWLTQTKNIQYF.

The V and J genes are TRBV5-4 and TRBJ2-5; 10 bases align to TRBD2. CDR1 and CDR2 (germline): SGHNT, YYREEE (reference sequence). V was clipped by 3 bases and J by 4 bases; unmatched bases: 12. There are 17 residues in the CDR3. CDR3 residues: CASSSYVAGGSRETQYF. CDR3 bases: TGTGCCAGCAGCTCATATGTAGCGGGGGGCTCCCGAGAGACCCAGTACTTC.

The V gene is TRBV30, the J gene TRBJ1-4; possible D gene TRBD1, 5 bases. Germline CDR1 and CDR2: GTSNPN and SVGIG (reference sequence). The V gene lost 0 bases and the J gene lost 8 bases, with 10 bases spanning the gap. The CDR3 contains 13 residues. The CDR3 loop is CAWSVAGPEKLFF. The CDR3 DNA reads TGTGCCTGGAGTGTAGCGGGACCGGAAAAACTGTTTTTT.

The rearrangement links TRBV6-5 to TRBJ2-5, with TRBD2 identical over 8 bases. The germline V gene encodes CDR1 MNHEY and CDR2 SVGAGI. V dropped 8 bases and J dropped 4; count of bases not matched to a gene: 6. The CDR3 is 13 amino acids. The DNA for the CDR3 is TGTGCCAGCCGCAACGGGGGGGCAGAGACCCAGTACTTC. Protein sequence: CASRNGGAETQYF.

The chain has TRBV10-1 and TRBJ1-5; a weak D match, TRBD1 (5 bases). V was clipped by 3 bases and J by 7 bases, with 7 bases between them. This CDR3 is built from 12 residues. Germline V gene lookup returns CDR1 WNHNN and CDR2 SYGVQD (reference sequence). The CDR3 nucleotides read TGCGCCAGCAGTGACGGGGGACAGCCCCAGCATTTT. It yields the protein CASSDGGQPQHF.